This is a list of T cell receptor beta chains from one sample in a study of immune cell composition in non-small cell lung cancer. Here immunoSEQ multiplex PCR was the method, and the copy in TCRdb shows in-frame clones only, minus some. The repertoire consists of about 9,600 clones, with about 80% occurring once and the leading ten covering about 9.7%. The sequencing sample was made of lung tumor tissue. These receptors were obtained from a human donor with non-small cell lung cancer. CDR3s include the opening cysteine and the closing phenylalanine or tryptophan. Each record gives: clone size, V gene, J gene, D gene, CDR3 DNA, CDR3 protein. The D gene is left open where the match is weak. Expanded clones are given a class, and other clones once, few, many or no size at all.

size: few; V: TRBV5-6; J: TRBJ1-6; D: NA; DNA: TGTGCCAGCAGCTTGGTTGATCGCAATTCACCCCTCCACTTT; CDR3: CASSLVDRNSPLHF
size: NA; V: TRBV9; J: TRBJ1-5; D: NA; DNA: TGTGCCAGCAGCTTCGGGGGGGACCAGCCCCAGCATTTT; CDR3: CASSFGGDQPQHF
size: few; V: TRBV5-1; J: TRBJ1-2; D: NA; DNA: TGCGCCAGCAGCTTGGCCGATGGGACGTATGGCTACACCTTC; CDR3: CASSLADGTYGYTF
size: NA; V: TRBV12-5; J: TRBJ2-2; D: NA; DNA: TGTGCTAGTGGTTTGTTGTTCGGGGTCACCGGGGAGCTGTTTTTT; CDR3: CASGLLFGVTGELFF
size: NA; V: TRBV7-8; J: TRBJ2-5; D: NA; DNA: TGTGCCAGCAGCTTGGACGCCCTAGGCCAGTACTTC; CDR3: CASSLDALGQYF
size: NA; V: TRBV7-2; J: TRBJ1-6; D: TRBD1; DNA: TGTGCCAGCAGCTTAGCTACGGGACAGGGGGTCTCACCCCTCCACTTT; CDR3: CASSLATGQGVSPLHF
size: NA; V: TRBV19; J: TRBJ1-5; D: NA; DNA: TGTGCCAGCAGACCCCGGACGGGGATTAATCAGCCCCAGCATTTT; CDR3: CASRPRTGINQPQHF
size: NA; V: TRBV28; J: TRBJ2-3; D: TRBD2; DNA: TGTGCCAGCAGTGTTCCTGCGGGGGGCACAGATACGCAGTATTTT; CDR3: CASSVPAGGTDTQYF
size: NA; V: TRBV19; J: TRBJ1-5; D: NA; DNA: TGTGCCAGTAGTAGGGACGTAAATCAGCCCCAGCATTTT; CDR3: CASSRDVNQPQHF
size: NA; V: TRBV5-1; J: TRBJ1-1; D: NA; DNA: TGCGCCAGCAGCTCCTCGGTGGGGGATAACACTGAAGCTTTCTTT; CDR3: CASSSSVGDNTEAFF
size: NA; V: TRBV5-5; J: TRBJ2-1; D: TRBD1; DNA: TGTGCCAGCAGCCGCCCAGGGGGTCCCTTCAATGAGCAGTTCTTC; CDR3: CASSRPGGPFNEQFF
size: NA; V: TRBV6-6; J: TRBJ2-2; D: TRBD2; DNA: TGTGCCAGCAGCCGAGGACTAGCGGGGGCCACCGGGGAGCTGTTTTTT; CDR3: CASSRGLAGATGELFF
size: NA; V: TRBV11-1; J: TRBJ2-3; D: NA; DNA: TGTGCCAGCAGCTTACGTGGGGGATCAGATACGCAGTATTTT; CDR3: CASSLRGGSDTQYF
size: medium-sized; V: TRBV27; J: TRBJ1-4; D: TRBD1; DNA: TGTGCCAGCAGAACGGGACAGCTAAATGAAAAACTGTTTTTT; CDR3: CASRTGQLNEKLFF
size: few; V: TRBV5-1; J: TRBJ2-1; D: TRBD1; DNA: TGCGCCAGCAGCTTGGCGGGGGACAGGGGACTCTACAATGAGCAGTTCTTC; CDR3: CASSLAGDRGLYNEQFF
size: once; V: TRBV30; J: TRBJ1-1; D: NA; DNA: TGTGCCTGGAATTTTGGACGGGTGAACACTGAAGCTTTCTTT; CDR3: CAWNFGRVNTEAFF